Presented here are 9 T cell receptor beta chains from one specimen sequenced in a study of glioma-infiltrating T cells after dendritic cell vaccination. Sequencing used immunoSEQ multiplex PCR; TCRdb keeps in-frame clones, though not all of them. The sample holds 50,000 to 80,000 clones; 75% to 85% are singletons and the top ten take about 8.9%. Sequences were derived from blood, sampled before dendritic cell vaccination. The receptors were sampled from a human donor with glioblastoma.

CDR3 loop: CASSSEGTDTQYF. The CDR3 nucleotides are TGTGCCAGCAGCTCGGAGGGCACAGATACGCAGTATTTT. The rearrangement links TRBV7-8 to TRBJ2-3; possibly TRBD2 for D (5 bases). Trimming pared 4 bases from V and 1 base from J, leaving 6 bases between. The CDR3 runs to 13 residues. Germline-derived CDR1 and CDR2 are SGHVS and FQNEAQ.

This clone was picked up one time. The chain is built from TRBV5-1 and TRBJ2-4; 8 bases map to TRBD1. This CDR3 has 16 amino acids. Trimming took 0 bases from V and 6 from J; bases not matched to a gene: 8. Germline CDR1 SGHRS, CDR2 YFSETQ. DNA for the CDR3: TGCGCCAGCAGCTTGGCTACAGGGGGAGCGGGAAACATTCAGTACTTC. Its translation is CASSLATGGAGNIQYF. The whole variable domain, remainder taken from reference TRBV5-1 and TRBJ2-4, is KAGVTQTPRYLIKTRGQQVTLSCSPISGHRSVSWYQQTPGQGLQFLFEYFSETQRNKGNFPGRFSGRQFSNSRSEMNVSTLELGDSALYLCASSLATGGAGNIQYFGAGTRLSVL.

This clone has just one count. The J gene is TRBJ2-5, the V gene TRBV6-5, with 11 positions matching TRBD1. V trimming: 4 bases; J trimming: 4 bases; junction bases outside the gene matches: 8. The CDR3 consists of 16 residues. Per the germline V gene, CDR1 is MNHEY and CDR2 is SVGAGI. CDR3 coding DNA: TGTGCCAGCAGTTTCCGGACAGGGGGCATCAGAGAGACCCAGTACTTC. Translation: CASSFRTGGIRETQYF.

V is TRBV19 and J is TRBJ2-5; possibly TRBD2 for D (7 bases). The CDR3 has 14 residues. Trimming stripped 3 bases from V and 5 bases from J, with 13 bases between. CDR1 LNHDA and CDR2 SQIVND come from the germline V gene (reference sequence). The CDR3 DNA sequence: TGTGCCAGTAGTATCGCGGGGGCAGGGGAGACCCAGTACTTC. Protein sequence: CASSIAGAGETQYF.

This clone was counted only a few times. The same CDR3 is also encoded by other DNA sequences in this sample. The chain joins TRBV5-1 to TRBJ2-7, with 7 bases lining up with TRBD1. With V trimmed by 2 bases and J by 2 bases, 4 bases remained unmatched. In germline, CDR1 is SGHRS, CDR2 YFSETQ. CDR3 size: 14 residues. The CDR3 sequence is CASSFDRAAYEQYF. The CDR3 nucleotides read TGCGCCAGCAGCTTCGACAGGGCCGCCTACGAGCAGTACTTC.

The table lists this clone with a count of one. The chain links TRBV7-9 to TRBJ1-2; 12 positions match TRBD1. J gave up 2 bases and V 4 bases, and 5 bases lay outside the gene matches. Germline V gene data show CDR1 as SEHNR and CDR2 as FQNEAQ (reference sequence). The CDR3 is made up of 16 amino acids. CDR3 sequence (DNA): TGTGCCAGCAGCTCTCCGGGACAGGGGGCGAACTATGGCTACACCTTC. Translation gives CASSSPGQGANYGYTF.

The J gene is TRBJ2-5, the V gene TRBV5-8, with 8 nucleotides matching TRBD1. CDR3 length equals 14 residues. Germline CDR1 reads SGHTS; CDR2 reads YDEGEE. V lost 0 bases, J lost 4 bases, and 2 bases stayed unmatched. The CDR3 protein is CASSLEDRVETQYF. In DNA form, the CDR3 reads TGTGCCAGCAGCTTGGAGGACAGGGTAGAGACCCAGTACTTC.

V usage is TRBV6-5 and J usage is TRBJ2-4; 8 bases match TRBD2. The CDR3 is 15 amino acids. Germline trimming cut 0 bases from V and 9 bases from J; bases unmatched to any gene: 7. Germline V CDR1 and CDR2: MNHEY, SVGAGI. CDR3 amino acids: CASSYSGARGGIQYF. In DNA, the CDR3 is TGTGCCAGCAGTTACTCGGGGGCCCGGGGGGGCATTCAGTACTTC.

The V and J genes are TRBV11-2 and TRBJ2-7; D possibly corresponds to TRBD2 (5 bases). This CDR3 contains 15 residues. Germline lookup yields CDR1 SGHAT and CDR2 FQNNGV. The V and J ends lost 5 bases and 9 bases respectively, with 23 bases between them. Here the CDR3 reads CASSPIQDSPNGQYF. The CDR3 DNA is TGTGCCAGCAGCCCTATCCAGGACTCCCCTAACGGGCAGTACTTC.